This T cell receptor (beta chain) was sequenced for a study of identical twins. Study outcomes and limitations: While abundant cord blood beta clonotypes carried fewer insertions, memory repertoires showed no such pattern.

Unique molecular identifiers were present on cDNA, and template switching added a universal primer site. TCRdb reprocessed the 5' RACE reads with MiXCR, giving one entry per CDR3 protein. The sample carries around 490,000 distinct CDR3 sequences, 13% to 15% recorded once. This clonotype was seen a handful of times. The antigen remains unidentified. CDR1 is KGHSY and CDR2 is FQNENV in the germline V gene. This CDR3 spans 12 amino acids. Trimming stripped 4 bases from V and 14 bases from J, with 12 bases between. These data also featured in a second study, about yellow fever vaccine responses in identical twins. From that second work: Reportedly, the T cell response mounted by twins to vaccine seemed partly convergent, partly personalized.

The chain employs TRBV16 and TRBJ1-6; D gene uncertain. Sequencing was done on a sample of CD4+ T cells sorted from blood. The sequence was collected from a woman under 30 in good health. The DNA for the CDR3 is TGTGCCAGCAGCCGCCCAGGCTTCACCCTCCACTTT. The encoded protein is CASSRPGFTLHF.